Listed below are T cell receptor beta chains from one sample, sequenced in a study of cytomegalovirus exposure and HLA in healthy donors. Assay: immunoSEQ multiplex PCR; the TCRdb copy retains only in-frame clones and omits some. The table includes tens of thousands of clones, about 80% detected once. Sequences were obtained from PBMCs. Every receptor here comes from a man aged 25-45 years in good health and CMV-seropositive. CDR3s include the opening cysteine and the closing phenylalanine or tryptophan. Each record gives: clone size, J gene, D gene, V gene, CDR3 DNA, CDR3 protein. A D gene is named only where the DNA matches it firmly. The size of a clone is reported for some rows only, either as once, few or many, or as a class for expanded clones.

size: .
J: TRBJ1-5
D: TRBD1
V: TRBV30
DNA: TGTGCCTGGAGTTTTGGGGCTGACAGGGATCAGCCCCAGCATTTT
CDR3: CAWSFGADRDQPQHF

size: .
J: TRBJ2-1
D: .
V: TRBV7-9
DNA: TGTGCCAGCAGCAACCCAGATCCTGAGCAGTTCTTC
CDR3: CASSNPDPEQFF

size: .
J: TRBJ2-5
D: .
V: TRBV4-1
DNA: TGCGCCAGCAGCCAACCCGCAAAAGCGGCGGGACCACCCCCTCGGTACTTC
CDR3: CASSQPAKAAGPPPRYF

size: .
J: TRBJ1-2
D: .
V: TRBV7-9
DNA: TGTGCCAGCAGCCCCCCCCACAACAGGGTCTATGGCTACACCTTC
CDR3: CASSPPHNRVYGYTF

size: .
J: TRBJ2-7
D: TRBD2
V: TRBV10-3
DNA: TGTGCCATCAGTGAGTCGGGGCGGGGGGAAACCTACGAGCAGTACTTC
CDR3: CAISESGRGETYEQYF

size: few
J: TRBJ1-4
D: .
V: TRBV19
DNA: TGTGCCAGTAGTATGTCCAGGGGACCGAATGAAAAACTGTTTTTT
CDR3: CASSMSRGPNEKLFF

size: .
J: TRBJ1-6
D: TRBD1
V: TRBV6-4
DNA: TGTGCCAGCAGTGTGGGGCAGGGGGATAATTCACCCCTCCACTTT
CDR3: CASSVGQGDNSPLHF

size: .
J: TRBJ1-1
D: .
V: TRBV28
DNA: TGTGCCAGCAGTTTTATTTACACTGAAGCTTTCTTT
CDR3: CASSFIYTEAFF

size: .
J: TRBJ1-1
D: .
V: TRBV18
DNA: TGTGCCAGCTCACCCCTTTTCTCCGCTGAAGCTTTCTTT
CDR3: CASSPLFSAEAFF

size: many
J: TRBJ1-2
D: .
V: TRBV19
DNA: TGTGCCAGTAGTATGGCAGGGAACTATGGCTACACCTTC
CDR3: CASSMAGNYGYTF

size: .
J: TRBJ1-6
D: TRBD1
V: TRBV9
DNA: TGTGCCAGCAGCGTAGGAGGGACAGGGTACTCACCCCTCCACTTT
CDR3: CASSVGGTGYSPLHF

size: .
J: TRBJ1-1
D: .
V: TRBV6-5
DNA: TGTGCCAGCAGCCAGTACATGGGAGGCCCCACTGAAGCTTTCTTT
CDR3: CASSQYMGGPTEAFF

size: .
J: TRBJ2-7
D: TRBD2
V: TRBV2
DNA: TGTGCCAGCGGGAGGGAGAGCTCCTACGAGCAGTACTTT
CDR3: CASGRESSYEQYF

size: .
J: TRBJ2-3
D: TRBD2
V: TRBV5-1
DNA: TGCGCCAGCAGCGCGGGACTAGCTCTAAGAAACACAGATACGCAGTATTTT
CDR3: CASSAGLALRNTDTQYF

size: .
J: TRBJ2-1
D: TRBD2
V: TRBV5-4
DNA: TGTGCCAGCAGCACAGCGGGGGGAATCTACAATGAGCAGTTCTTC
CDR3: CASSTAGGIYNEQFF

size: .
J: TRBJ1-2
D: .
V: TRBV28
DNA: TGTGCCAGCAGTTACGGGTCAAGACAGTCTAAGGGCACCTTC
CDR3: CASSYGSRQSKGTF

size: .
J: TRBJ2-2
D: TRBD1
V: TRBV27
DNA: TGTGCCAGCATGGGGGACAGGACCAACACCGGGGAGCTGTTTTTT
CDR3: CASMGDRTNTGELFF

size: .
J: TRBJ1-5
D: TRBD1
V: TRBV6-5
DNA: TGTGCCAGCAGTTACTCGGGACCGGACAGGGGGCAGCCCCAGCATTTT
CDR3: CASSYSGPDRGQPQHF

size: .
J: TRBJ1-1
D: .
V: TRBV19
DNA: TGTGCCAGTACCCCAGGGTTGAACACTGAAGCTTTCTTT
CDR3: CASTPGLNTEAFF

size: few
J: TRBJ2-1
D: TRBD2
V: TRBV7-6
DNA: TGTGCCAGCACCGTGACTAGCGGAGTTTACAATGAGCAGTTCTTC
CDR3: CASTVTSGVYNEQFF

size: .
J: TRBJ2-7
D: .
V: TRBV27
DNA: TGTGCCAGCAGTGTAGGCAGGGGCTACGAGCAGTACTTC
CDR3: CASSVGRGYEQYF

size: .
J: TRBJ2-6
D: TRBD1
V: TRBV4-3
DNA: TGCGCCAGCAGCCAAGATGGGGGGACAGGATCTGGGGCCAACGTCCTGACTTTC
CDR3: CASSQDGGTGSGANVLTF